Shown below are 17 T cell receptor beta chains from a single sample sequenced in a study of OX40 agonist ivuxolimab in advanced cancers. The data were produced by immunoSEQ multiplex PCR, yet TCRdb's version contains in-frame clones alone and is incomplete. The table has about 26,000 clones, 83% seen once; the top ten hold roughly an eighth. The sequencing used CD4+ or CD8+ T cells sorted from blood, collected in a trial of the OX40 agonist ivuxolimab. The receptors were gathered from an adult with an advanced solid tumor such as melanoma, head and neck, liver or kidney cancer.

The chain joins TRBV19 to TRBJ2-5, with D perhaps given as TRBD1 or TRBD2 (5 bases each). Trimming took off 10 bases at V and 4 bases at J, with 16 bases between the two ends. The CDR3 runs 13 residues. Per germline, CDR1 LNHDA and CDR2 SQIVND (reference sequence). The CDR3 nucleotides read TGTGCCACCTCCCGGGGCTTATCAGAGACCCAGTACTTC. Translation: CATSRGLSETQYF.

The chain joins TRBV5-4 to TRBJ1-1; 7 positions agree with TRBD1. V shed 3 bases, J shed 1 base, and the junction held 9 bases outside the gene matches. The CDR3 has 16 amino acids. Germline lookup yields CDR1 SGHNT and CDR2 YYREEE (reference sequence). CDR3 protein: CASSSDRASRNTEAFF. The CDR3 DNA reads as TGTGCCAGCAGCTCTGACAGGGCCTCCAGGAACACTGAAGCTTTCTTT.

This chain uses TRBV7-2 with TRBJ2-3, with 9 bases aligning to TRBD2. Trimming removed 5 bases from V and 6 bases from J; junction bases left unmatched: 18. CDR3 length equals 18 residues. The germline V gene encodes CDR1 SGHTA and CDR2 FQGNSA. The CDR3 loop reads CASSPPGWRGGGGDTQYF. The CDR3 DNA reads TGTGCCAGCAGCCCACCAGGGTGGCGGGGGGGCGGTGGGGATACGCAGTATTTT.

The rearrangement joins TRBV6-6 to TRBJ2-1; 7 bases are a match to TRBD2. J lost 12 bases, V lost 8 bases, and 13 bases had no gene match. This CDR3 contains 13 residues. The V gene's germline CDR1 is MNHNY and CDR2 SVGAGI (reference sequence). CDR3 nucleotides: TGTGCCAGCGGCCCTGGGGGAGGGCTTGGGCAGTTCTTC. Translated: CASGPGGGLGQFF.

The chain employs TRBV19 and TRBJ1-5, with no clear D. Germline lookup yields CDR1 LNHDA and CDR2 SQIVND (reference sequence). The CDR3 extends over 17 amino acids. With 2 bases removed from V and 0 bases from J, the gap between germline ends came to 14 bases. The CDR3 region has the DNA TGTGCCAGTAGTATAAAAAGTGGACCTTATAGCAATCAGCCCCAGCATTTT. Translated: CASSIKSGPYSNQPQHF.

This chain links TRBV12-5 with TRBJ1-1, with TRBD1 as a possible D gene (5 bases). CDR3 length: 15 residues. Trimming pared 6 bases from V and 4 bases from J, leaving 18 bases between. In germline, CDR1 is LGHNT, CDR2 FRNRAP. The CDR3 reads CASGLGTLGGTEAFF. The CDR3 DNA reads TGTGCTAGTGGCCTCGGGACCCTGGGGGGCACTGAAGCTTTCTTT.

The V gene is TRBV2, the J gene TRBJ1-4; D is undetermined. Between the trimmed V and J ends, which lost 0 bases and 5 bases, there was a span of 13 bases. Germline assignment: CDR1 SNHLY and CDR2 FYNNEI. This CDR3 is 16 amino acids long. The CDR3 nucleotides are TGTGCCAGCAGTGAAGCGCTTCGGGCAGTCAATGAAAAACTGTTTTTT. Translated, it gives CASSEALRAVNEKLFF.

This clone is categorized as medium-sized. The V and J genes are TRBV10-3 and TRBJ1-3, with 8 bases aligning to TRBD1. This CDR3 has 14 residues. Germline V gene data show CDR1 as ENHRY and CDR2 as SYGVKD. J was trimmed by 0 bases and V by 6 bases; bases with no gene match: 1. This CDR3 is CAIRDRGSGNTIYF. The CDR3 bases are TGTGCCATCAGAGACAGGGGCTCTGGAAACACCATATATTTT.

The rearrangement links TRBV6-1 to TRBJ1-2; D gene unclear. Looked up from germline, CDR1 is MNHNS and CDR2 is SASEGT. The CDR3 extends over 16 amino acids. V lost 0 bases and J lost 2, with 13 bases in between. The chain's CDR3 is CASSEADTDSNYGYTF. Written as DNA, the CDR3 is TGTGCCAGCAGTGAAGCTGATACAGATTCAAACTATGGCTACACCTTC.

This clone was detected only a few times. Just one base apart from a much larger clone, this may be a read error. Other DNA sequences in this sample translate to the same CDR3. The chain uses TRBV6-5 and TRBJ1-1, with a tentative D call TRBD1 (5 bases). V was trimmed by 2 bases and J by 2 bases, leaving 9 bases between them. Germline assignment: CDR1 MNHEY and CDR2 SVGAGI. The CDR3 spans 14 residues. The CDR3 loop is CASSYIGGNTEAFF. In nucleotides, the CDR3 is TGTGCCAGCAGTTACATCGGGGGTAACACTGAAGCTTTCTTT.

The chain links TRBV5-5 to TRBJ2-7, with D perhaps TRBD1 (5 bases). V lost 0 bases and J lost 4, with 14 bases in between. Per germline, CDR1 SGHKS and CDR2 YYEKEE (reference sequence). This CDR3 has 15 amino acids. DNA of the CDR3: TGTGCCAGCAGCTTGGACACAGGTTTAACGTACGAGCAGTACTTC. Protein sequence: CASSLDTGLTYEQYF.

In nucleotides, the CDR3 is TGTGCCAGCAGTGCGCAGGAAAGCACTGAAGCTTTCTTT. It encodes CASSAQESTEAFF. The rearrangement uses TRBV6-1 and TRBJ1-1, with unresolved D. This CDR3 is 13 amino acids long. Germline V gene sequence: CDR1 MNHNS, CDR2 SASEGT. Trimming removed 4 bases from V and 4 bases from J, with 10 bases in between.

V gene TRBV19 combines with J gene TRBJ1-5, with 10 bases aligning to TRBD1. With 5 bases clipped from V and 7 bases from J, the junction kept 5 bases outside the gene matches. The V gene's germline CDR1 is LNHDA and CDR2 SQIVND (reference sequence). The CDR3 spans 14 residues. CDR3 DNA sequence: TGTGCCAGTAGTCCGACAGGGGGCGGACAGCCCCAGCATTTT. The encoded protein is CASSPTGGGQPQHF.

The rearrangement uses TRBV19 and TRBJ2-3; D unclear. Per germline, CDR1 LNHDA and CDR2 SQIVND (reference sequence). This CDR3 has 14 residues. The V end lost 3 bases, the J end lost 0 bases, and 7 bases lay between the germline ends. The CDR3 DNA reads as TGTGCCAGTAGTATCCCATTCAGCACAGATACGCAGTATTTT. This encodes CASSIPFSTDTQYF.

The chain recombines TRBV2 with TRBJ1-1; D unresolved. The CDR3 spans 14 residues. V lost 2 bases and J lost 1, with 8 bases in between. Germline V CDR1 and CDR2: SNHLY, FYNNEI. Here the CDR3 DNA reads TGTGCCAGCAGTGAACTTGTCCGGAACACTGAAGCTTTCTTT. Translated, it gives CASSELVRNTEAFF.

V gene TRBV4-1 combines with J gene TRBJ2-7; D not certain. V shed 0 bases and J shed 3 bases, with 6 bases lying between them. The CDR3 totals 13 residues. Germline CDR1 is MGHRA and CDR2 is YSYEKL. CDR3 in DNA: TGCGCCAGCAGCCAAGATACGGTCTACGAGCAGTACTTC. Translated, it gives CASSQDTVYEQYF.

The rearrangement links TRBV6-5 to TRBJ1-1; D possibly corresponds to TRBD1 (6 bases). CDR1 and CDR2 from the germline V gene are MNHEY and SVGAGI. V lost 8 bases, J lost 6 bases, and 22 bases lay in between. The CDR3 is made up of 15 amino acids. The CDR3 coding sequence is TGTGCCAGCCGGGACATCAACGGGAGGCTTCCTGAAGCTTTCTTT. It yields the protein CASRDINGRLPEAFF.